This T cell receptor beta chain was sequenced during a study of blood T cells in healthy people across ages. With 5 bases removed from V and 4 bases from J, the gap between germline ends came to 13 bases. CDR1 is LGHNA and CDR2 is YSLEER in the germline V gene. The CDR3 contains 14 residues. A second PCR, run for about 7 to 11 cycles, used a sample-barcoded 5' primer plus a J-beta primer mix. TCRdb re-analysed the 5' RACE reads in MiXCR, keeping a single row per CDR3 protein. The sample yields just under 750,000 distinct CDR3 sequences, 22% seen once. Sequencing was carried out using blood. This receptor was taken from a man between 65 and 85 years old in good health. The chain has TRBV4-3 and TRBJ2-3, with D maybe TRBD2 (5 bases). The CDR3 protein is CASSYTRTPDTQYF. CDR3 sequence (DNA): TGCGCCAGCAGCTATACTAGAACGCCAGATACGCAGTATTTT.